The rows below give T cell receptor beta chains drawn from one sample of a study of cytomegalovirus exposure and HLA in healthy donors. Here immunoSEQ multiplex PCR was the method, and the copy in TCRdb shows in-frame clones only, minus some. The sample contains around 160,000 clones, roughly 74% of which appear only once. The sequencing sample was made of PBMCs. Receptors were obtained from a male donor in good health and CMV-seronegative. Both conserved end residues are part of each CDR3. D genes are given only for firm matches. Not all rows give a size; the values are once, few, many and, for expanded clones, a class.

TRBV4-3,NA,TRBJ2-7,NA,TGCGCCAGCAGCCAAGAATATCGGGGGGCGCGGGAGCAGTACTTC,CASSQEYRGAREQYF
TRBV7-6,TRBD1,TRBJ1-1,NA,TGTGCCAGCAGCTTAGAGGGACAGTTGAACACTGAAGCTTTCTTT,CASSLEGQLNTEAFF
TRBV7-9,TRBD1,TRBJ2-5,NA,TGTGCCAGCAGTAACGACAGGGGGATAGAGACCCAGTACTTC,CASSNDRGIETQYF
TRBV7-9,NA,TRBJ2-2,few,TGTGCCAGCAGCGACAGTTACACCGGGGAGCTGTTTTTT,CASSDSYTGELFF
TRBV28,TRBD2,TRBJ2-2,NA,TGTGCCAGCAGTCTCGGACTAGCGGGGGGGGCCGGGGAGCTGTTTTTT,CASSLGLAGGAGELFF
TRBV14,NA,TRBJ2-1,NA,TGTGCCAGCAGCCTTCTGGGTGGAGGGGCCTACAATGAGCAGTTCTTC,CASSLLGGGAYNEQFF
TRBV28,NA,TRBJ2-5,NA,TGTGCCAGCTTTATGGGGGGGCTGGAGACCCAGTACTTC,CASFMGGLETQYF
TRBV5-1,TRBD1,TRBJ1-2,NA,TGCGCCAGCAGCCGTATAACCGGGACAGGGGAAGGCTACACCTTC,CASSRITGTGEGYTF
TRBV19,NA,TRBJ2-3,NA,TGTGCCAGTAGTCAACTAGCTTTTGTGCAAGATACGCAGTATTTT,CASSQLAFVQDTQYF
TRBV28,NA,TRBJ1-5,NA,TGTGCCAGCAGTTTACCCGGGTCTCCGTATAGCAATCAGCCCCAGCATTTT,CASSLPGSPYSNQPQHF
TRBV18,NA,TRBJ1-5,NA,TGTGCCAGCTCACCGCCTGGGACAAATCAGCCCCAGCATTTT,CASSPPGTNQPQHF
TRBV7-9,NA,TRBJ1-2,NA,TGTGCCAGCAGCTTACGAGGGGGCTATGGCTACACCTTC,CASSLRGGYGYTF
TRBV7-3,NA,TRBJ2-2,NA,TGTGCCAGCAGATTAGGGGGGACCGGGGAGCTGTTTTTT,CASRLGGTGELFF
TRBV4-1,NA,TRBJ2-6,NA,TGCGCCAGCAGCCCCCAAGAGATCTCTGGGGCCAACGTCCTGACTTTC,CASSPQEISGANVLTF
TRBV27,TRBD2,TRBJ2-7,NA,TGTGCCAGCAGTTTTCAGCGGGGGGCAATGCGCGAGCAGTACTTC,CASSFQRGAMREQYF
TRBV13,NA,TRBJ1-3,NA,TGTGCCAGCAGATACAGGGTACGAGGAAACACCATATATTTT,CASRYRVRGNTIYF
TRBV9,NA,TRBJ2-3,NA,TGTGCCAGCAGCGTAGATCCTAGCAGAGATACGCAGTATTTT,CASSVDPSRDTQYF